This T cell receptor beta chain emerged from a study of beta chain features in type 1 diabetes. Overall study results and limits: Unsettled here was the matter of whether HLA type influences TCRB rearrangement. Type 1 diabetes patients had VDJ junctions that carried fewer insertions and more deletions.

With regard to this clone: The target antigen is unknown. This same CDR3 is encoded by further DNA sequences in the sample.

What was sequenced were expressed TCRB transcripts, since all of the isolated RNA had been reverse transcribed. Mean read depth for naive, central memory and regulatory T cell samples was about 3.4 million reads. Method: immunoSEQ multiplex PCR; TCRdb's copy keeps in-frame clones and lacks some. The repertoire holds 360,000 or so clones, with around 20% as singletons. This clonotype was obtained from a woman aged 18 to 35 in good health. Material for sequencing was naive CD4+ T cells from blood.

Here the CDR3 DNA reads TGCGCCAGCAGCCATCCTGGCGGTGAGCAGTTCTTC. Translating gives CASSHPGGEQFF. The chain couples TRBV4-1 to TRBJ2-1; no clear D gene. This CDR3 has 12 amino acids. Per the germline V gene, CDR1 is MGHRA and CDR2 is YSYEKL. The V gene lost 3 bases and the J gene lost 9 bases, with 9 bases spanning the gap.